This T cell receptor (beta chain) was recovered during a study of cytomegalovirus exposure and HLA in healthy donors. Study-wide results and limits: Researchers catalogued approximately 170 TCR beta chains as cytomegalovirus-associated.

This clone was picked up a small number of times. Its target is not known. Germline CDR1 is SQVTM and CDR2 is ANQGSEA. The CDR3 sequence is 13 residues long. Trimming removed 3 bases at V and 1 base at J, with 9 bases between. The assay was immunoSEQ multiplex PCR, and TCRdb's table has in-frame clones only and misses some. The sample yields 110,000 to 150,000 clones, approximately 87% seen once. The chain combines TRBV29-1 with TRBJ1-1; no clear D gene. This clonotype originated in a man aged 18 to 29 in good health and CMV-seronegative. Sequencing was performed on PBMCs. CDR3 in amino acids: CSVDHSPNTEAFF. CDR3 bases: TGCAGCGTTGACCACAGCCCGAACACTGAAGCTTTCTTT.